The clone carrying this T cell receptor beta chain was seen a single time. The antigen remains unidentified. This sample was included in a study of chemoradiotherapy in HPV16-positive cancers. Study as a whole: Candidate HPV-specific T-cell clones and common TCR motifs came from functional assays in two HPV16-positive patients. Study findings and constraints: Non-HPV-specific T cells did not expand in tumors during treatment, whereas candidate HPV-specific clones and E7-related motifs did. In HPV16-positive patients, HPV-responsive T-cell expansion tracked better recurrence-free survival. Functional assays defining HPV-specific T cells used only a couple of HPV16-positive patients.

Sequenced by immunoSEQ multiplex PCR; TCRdb stores in-frame clones only, minus some. The table records about 15,000 clones, about nine tenths of them present only once. Germline V gene lookup returns CDR1 MNHEY and CDR2 SVGAGI. The CDR3 spans 14 residues. V was shortened by 3 bases and J by 7 bases, with 13 bases between the two germline ends. Sample: tumor tissue, taken from a patient who underwent chemoradiotherapy. The clonotype comes from a human donor with HPV-associated anogenital cancer. The rearrangement joins TRBV6-5 to TRBJ2-1; D is possibly TRBD2 (5 bases). The CDR3 coding sequence is TGTGCCAGCAGTTATTTACGGGATGGAAATGAGCAGTTCTTC. Its translation is CASSYLRDGNEQFF.